The 5 T cell receptor beta chains reported below all come from one sample, sequenced in a study of T cell changes during pregnancy in multiple sclerosis (dated 2019 in TCRdb). Library generation was performed with the immunoSEQ multiplex PCR assay. TCRdb mirrors the immuneACCESS table, restricted to in-frame sequences. Some clones are absent from its copies; in checked studies, under half trace to an unresolved V gene, and the reason for the others is unknown. The sample table shows 55,000 to 80,000 clones, and 75% to 90% are seen once. The top ten hold over 7.5% of the sample. The specimen was peripheral blood, collected after pregnancy. The origin of the receptors is a female donor in good health, enrolled as a control in a pregnancy study.

In DNA form, the CDR3 reads TGTGCCAGCAGCCCCGGGACAGCCTATGGCTACACCTTC. This sequence encodes CASSPGTAYGYTF. V and J are TRBV5-8 and TRBJ1-2, with 7 bases that match TRBD1. The V segment lost 4 bases and the J segment 4 bases; nucleotides outside the gene matches: 4. CDR1 and CDR2 (germline): SGHTS, YDEGEE. There are 13 residues in the CDR3.

This clone came up once. The chain joins TRBV7-8 to TRBJ2-1; TRBD2 agrees at 10 bases. Trimming removed 3 bases from V and 9 bases from J; junction bases left unmatched: 17. CDR3 length equals 18 residues. The germline gives CDR1 SGHVS, CDR2 FQNEAQ. The CDR3 nucleotides read TGTGCCAGCAGCTTGTTGAGGTTCAGCGGGAGGGCCCAATCTGAGCAGTTCTTC. Its protein is CASSLLRFSGRAQSEQFF.

The V gene is TRBV2, the J gene TRBJ2-1, with 7 bases lining up with TRBD1. This CDR3 spans 12 amino acids. Germline V gene sequence: CDR1 SNHLY, CDR2 FYNNEI. The V gene end was trimmed by 9 bases and the J gene end by 7 bases; junction bases not matched to a gene: 6. The CDR3 here is CAREQGMNEQFF. CDR3 nucleotide sequence: TGTGCCAGGGAACAGGGGATGAATGAGCAGTTCTTC.

V usage is TRBV25-1 and J usage is TRBJ1-3; D gene unclear. The CDR3 has 15 amino acids. Germline V gene sequence: CDR1 MGHDK, CDR2 SYGVNS. V lost 6 bases and J lost 0, with 12 bases in between. CDR3 protein: CASSEQLGSGNTIYF. CDR3 nucleotide sequence: TGTGCCAGCAGCGAACAACTTGGCTCTGGAAACACCATATATTTT.

V gene TRBV19 combines with J gene TRBJ1-2; D gene unclear. V was clipped by 10 bases and J by 2 bases, with 14 bases between them. CDR1 is LNHDA, CDR2 SQIVND, per germline (reference sequence). The CDR3 is made up of 13 amino acids. The CDR3, as DNA: TGTGCCACCGGCGGCAGATTGAACTATGGCTACACCTTC. Translation: CATGGRLNYGYTF. The complete variable domain, with remaining parts taken from reference TRBV19 and TRBJ1-2, reads DGGITQSPKYLFRKEGQNVTLSCEQNLNHDAMYWYRQDPGQGLRLIYYSQIVNDFQKGDIAEGYSVSREKKESFPLTVTSAQKNPTAFYLCATGGRLNYGYTFGSGTRLTVV.